This TCR beta chain was found in a study of Tregs in tolerant kidney transplant recipients. This table comes from immunoSEQ multiplex PCR, and its TCRdb copy is limited to in-frame clones, with some not included. The sample includes under 100,000 clones, 90% to 95% of them seen just once. Germline lookup yields CDR1 LNHNV and CDR2 YYDKDF (reference sequence). Trimming stripped 5 bases from V and 3 bases from J, with 16 bases between. The CDR3 covers 15 residues. This rearrangement joins TRBV15 to TRBJ1-2; tentative D call: TRBD1 (5 bases). The sequence was collected from a human donor in good health. The specimen sequenced was CD8+ T cells from blood. CDR3 DNA: TGTGCCACCAGCGCACAGGAGGGAGCCTACTATGGCTACACCTTC. It codes for CATSAQEGAYYGYTF.